Only a few counts were recorded for the clone carrying this TCR beta chain. Its antigen is unknown. The CDR3 consists of 13 residues. The germline V gene encodes CDR1 MGHRA and CDR2 YSYEKL. Trimming pared 2 bases from V and 9 bases from J, leaving 11 bases between. As to time point: newly diagnosed GD, antithyroid drugs for less than 3 months. PBMC RNA served as the TCR library source. The data were taken from a study of regulatory T cells in long-lasting Graves disease. As for the study in general: Duration of antithyroid drug therapy among newly diagnosed Graves' patients was under 3 months.

Study conclusions and caveats: A limited number of samples was an acknowledged limitation.

With iRepertoire HTBI primers and Arm-PCR of CDR3 regions, TCR beta libraries were built. Using its own MiXCR run on the multiplex PCR reads, TCRdb lists one record per CDR3 protein. The data hold around 500,000 distinct CDR3 sequences, with about 16% observed a single time. This sample was shared with a second study, whose subject was T cells in Graves' hyperthyroidism and ophthalmopathy. That work adds: An initial round of RT-PCR targeting the TCR CDR3 relied on the HTBI primer set. Blood samples included most of the expanded thyroid clonotypes exceeding 0.001.

Sequenced material: peripheral blood mononuclear cells (PBMCs), taken at new diagnosis, from a patient treated with antithyroid drugs. The gene calls are TRBV4-1 and TRBJ2-1; D remains unclear. The TCR was taken from a woman in her forties or fifties with Graves disease. CDR3: CASSQPLGIEQFF. For the CDR3, the DNA is TGCGCCAGCAGCCAACCATTAGGGATTGAGCAGTTCTTC.